This T cell receptor beta chain was sequenced in a study of control samples from healthy donors and cancer patients. Sequencing used immunoSEQ multiplex PCR; TCRdb keeps in-frame clones, though not all of them. The sample includes 70,000 to 90,000 clones, roughly 90% of them seen just once. The specimen was PBMCs. The clonotype was recovered from a woman aged 60 to 75 with head and neck cancer.

The CDR3 DNA follows: TGCGCCAGCAGCTTGACTAGCGGGAGGCTAGAGACCCAGTACTTC. This translates into CASSLTSGRLETQYF. The chain recombines TRBV5-1 with TRBJ2-5, with 12 bases fitting TRBD2. V trimming: 1 base; J trimming: 4 bases; junction bases outside the gene matches: 2. CDR1 and CDR2 from the germline V gene are SGHRS and YFSETQ. This CDR3 has 15 amino acids.